This entry lists 26 T cell receptor beta chains sequenced from one sample in a study of shared clonotypes between healthy human individuals. Clones were sequenced by immunoSEQ multiplex PCR, and TCRdb holds only the in-frame ones, with some missing. The sample shows hundreds of thousands of clones, approximately 96% of them seen only once. Naive-designated CD8 cells lacked CD45RO, were positively enriched for CCR7, and omitted terminally differentiated effector memory CD45RA+ cells. Specimen: naive CD8+ T cells sorted from blood. Receptors originate from a woman aged 25 to 39 in good health.

This chain links TRBV27 with TRBJ2-3; D is possibly TRBD1 or TRBD2 (6 bases each). Trimming stripped 5 bases from V and 6 bases from J, with 12 bases between. This CDR3 has 13 amino acids. CDR1 and CDR2 (germline): MNHEY, SMNVEV (reference sequence). CDR3 sequence: CASSRGSGDTQYF. The CDR3 bases are TGTGCCAGCAGTAGGGGGAGCGGGGATACGCAGTATTTT.

This rearrangement joins TRBV4-1 to TRBJ2-7; 7 bases are shared with TRBD2. This CDR3 spans 19 amino acids. Losses at the gene ends were 0 bases for V and 0 bases for J; bases not matched to a gene: 14. Germline-derived CDR1 and CDR2 are MGHRA and YSYEKL. DNA for the CDR3: TGCGCCAGCAGCCAAGACGACGGGAGGCTTTCCGAGGGCTCCTACGAGCAGTACTTC. This encodes CASSQDDGRLSEGSYEQYF.

V gene TRBV28 combines with J gene TRBJ2-2; maybe TRBD2 (5 bases). Trimming cost V 3 bases and J 2 bases, with 10 bases left between them. This CDR3 region has 15 residues. Germline V gene lookup returns CDR1 MDHEN and CDR2 SYDVKM. In nucleotides, the CDR3 is TGTGCCAGCAGTTTGTCGGGAAAAAACACCGGGGAGCTGTTTTTT. Its translation: CASSLSGKNTGELFF. Using reference TRBV28 and TRBJ2-2 for the parts outside the CDR3, the full variable domain is DVKVTQSSRYLVKRTGEKVFLECVQDMDHENMFWYRQDPGLGLRLIYFSYDVKMKEKGDIPEGYSVSREKKERFSLILESASTNQTSMYLCASSLSGKNTGELFFGEGSRLTVL.

This rearrangement joins TRBV28 to TRBJ2-1; D remains ambiguous. The germline V gene has CDR1 MDHEN and CDR2 SYDVKM. This CDR3 contains 12 residues. The CDR3 region is CATKPGYNEQFF. The CDR3 nucleotides read TGTGCGACCAAACCCGGTTACAATGAGCAGTTCTTC.

The chain recombines TRBV5-4 with TRBJ1-2; D perhaps matches TRBD1 (5 bases). The CDR3 covers 14 residues. Germline values: CDR1 SGHNT, CDR2 YYREEE (reference sequence). V was trimmed by 4 bases and J by 8 bases, leaving 18 bases between them. The DNA for the CDR3 is TGTGCCAGCAGCATCGTGGGGACCGGGGAAGGCTACACCTTC. Residues: CASSIVGTGEGYTF.

The chain has TRBV5-1 and TRBJ2-7, with D perhaps matching TRBD2 (5 bases). V was pared by 4 bases and J by 0 bases, with 17 bases between. CDR3 length: 16 amino acids. Germline assignment: CDR1 SGHRS and CDR2 YFSETQ. CDR3 protein: CASSPRMGSGSYEQYF. In DNA, the CDR3 is TGCGCCAGCAGCCCCCGGATGGGGAGCGGCTCCTACGAGCAGTACTTC.

V is TRBV2 and J is TRBJ2-7; 7 positions agree with TRBD1. Germline values: CDR1 SNHLY, CDR2 FYNNEI. The CDR3 consists of 13 residues. V was clipped by 10 bases and J by 4 bases; unmatched bases: 10. The CDR3 loop reads CATAGTASYEQYF. CDR3 coding DNA: TGTGCCACCGCCGGGACAGCGTCTTACGAGCAGTACTTC.

V usage is TRBV28 and J usage is TRBJ2-1; 8 nucleotides match TRBD2. The CDR3 is 16 amino acids. V gave up 5 bases and J gave up 2 bases; unmatched junction bases: 8. Germline CDR1 is MDHEN and CDR2 is SYDVKM. For the CDR3, the DNA is TGTGCCAGCAGTCCCCAAGCGGGAGTCGCCTACAATGAGCAGTTCTTC. Amino acids: CASSPQAGVAYNEQFF.

This chain links TRBV7-9 with TRBJ1-2; TRBD1 might be the D (6 bases). Per germline, CDR1 SEHNR and CDR2 FQNEAQ (reference sequence). V was shortened by 3 bases and J by 8 bases, with 22 bases between the two germline ends. The CDR3 covers 16 residues. The CDR3 nucleotides are TGTGCCAGCAGCTTCGGTCAGGGGCAGGATTATTGGGGCTACACCTTC. Protein product: CASSFGQGQDYWGYTF.

In this sample, this clone turned up once. The chain carries TRBV13 and TRBJ2-3, with D possibly being TRBD2 (6 bases). V shed 5 bases and J shed 8 bases, with 11 bases lying between them. The CDR3 spans 12 residues. The germline CDR1 and CDR2 sequences are PRHDT and FYEKMQ (reference sequence). The CDR3 region is CASSTQGGTQYF. DNA of the CDR3: TGTGCCAGCAGCACCCAGGGAGGTACGCAGTATTTT.

This sequence joins TRBV4-1 and TRBJ2-3; perhaps TRBD2 as D (5 bases). V shed 1 base and J shed 0 bases, with 14 bases lying between them. Germline values: CDR1 MGHRA, CDR2 YSYEKL. The CDR3 has 17 residues. DNA for the CDR3: TGCGCCAGCAGCCAAGGGGGAGTGGGGTTCAGCACAGATACGCAGTATTTT. This translates into CASSQGGVGFSTDTQYF.

The V and J genes are TRBV10-3 and TRBJ2-7; 11 nucleotides line up with TRBD2. This CDR3 contains 14 residues. Germline V CDR1 and CDR2: ENHRY, SYGVKD. The ends lost 9 bases at V and 4 bases at J; junction bases unmatched: 8. The CDR3 region is CAIKGLAEHYEQYF. In DNA, the CDR3 is TGTGCCATAAAGGGACTAGCGGAGCATTACGAGCAGTACTTC.

This clone appeared a few times. V usage is TRBV4-1 and J usage is TRBJ2-1; D might be TRBD1 (5 bases). Germline assignment: CDR1 MGHRA and CDR2 YSYEKL. V was clipped by 0 bases and J by 8 bases, with 20 bases between them. This CDR3 is 17 amino acids long. As DNA, the CDR3 is TGCGCCAGCAGCCAAGATAGGGCCAGGGTAGAAAAGGATGAGCAGTTCTTC. Amino acids: CASSQDRARVEKDEQFF.

Only a few counts were recorded for this clone. This specimen includes other DNA sequences encoding the same CDR3. V usage is TRBV7-8 and J usage is TRBJ1-5, with a possible D match to TRBD1 (6 bases). Germline V gene sequence: CDR1 SGHVS, CDR2 FQNEAQ. The CDR3 is 14 amino acids. V was trimmed by 1 base and J by 4 bases, leaving 8 bases between them. CDR3 bases: TGTGCCAGCAGCTTAGGCAGGGGAAATCAGCCCCAGCATTTT. Translation: CASSLGRGNQPQHF.

The gene calls are TRBV28 and TRBJ2-5; TRBD1 matches 10 bases. V trimming: 3 bases; J trimming: 1 base; junction bases outside the gene matches: 8. There are 17 residues in the CDR3. Germline V CDR1 and CDR2: MDHEN, SYDVKM. Here the CDR3 reads CASSFNWDRGFQETQYF. CDR3 DNA: TGTGCCAGCAGTTTCAATTGGGACAGGGGTTTCCAAGAGACCCAGTACTTC.

Points on this clone: The same CDR3 can be traced to other DNA sequences in this sample. V usage is TRBV27 and J usage is TRBJ2-1; no definite D call. V dropped 5 bases and J dropped 6 bases, with 5 bases sitting between them. Per the germline V gene, CDR1 is MNHEY and CDR2 is SMNVEV (reference sequence). The CDR3 is made up of 11 amino acids. The CDR3: CASSLSNEQFF. In DNA, the CDR3 is TGTGCCAGCAGTCTCTCCAATGAGCAGTTCTTC.

J is TRBJ1-5 and V is TRBV6-1, with TRBD1 identical over 9 bases. Looked up from germline, CDR1 is MNHNS and CDR2 is SASEGT. The CDR3 has 15 residues. The trim removed 2 bases at V and 3 bases at J, leaving 2 bases unmatched. In DNA form, the CDR3 reads TGTGCCAGCAGTGAAACAGGGGGCCTCAATCAGCCCCAGCATTTT. It encodes CASSETGGLNQPQHF.

This chain uses TRBV28 with TRBJ2-1; D might be TRBD1 (6 bases). The CDR3 has 14 residues. The ends were cut back, 6 bases at V and 4 bases at J, with 13 bases in the middle. In germline, CDR1 is MDHEN, CDR2 SYDVKM. Written as DNA, the CDR3 is TGTGCCAGCAGCCCCGACAGGACTTACAATGAGCAGTTCTTC. It is translated as CASSPDRTYNEQFF. The full variable domain, with the rest looked up from reference TRBV28 and TRBJ2-1, is DVKVTQSSRYLVKRTGEKVFLECVQDMDHENMFWYRQDPGLGLRLIYFSYDVKMKEKGDIPEGYSVSREKKERFSLILESASTNQTSMYLCASSPDRTYNEQFFGPGTRLTVL.

As for this clone: The sample has other DNA sequences that encode this CDR3 too. The gene calls are TRBV27 and TRBJ2-7, with D maybe TRBD1 (5 bases). The CDR3 runs to 16 residues. The germline gives CDR1 MNHEY, CDR2 SMNVEV (reference sequence). V gave up 5 bases and J gave up 2 bases, with 19 bases separating them. The CDR3 bases are TGTGCCAGCAGTCCCTCACCGGAGTTACAGGCCTACGAGCAGTACTTC. As protein: CASSPSPELQAYEQYF.

The CDR3: CASSLKAFRDNEQYF. The CDR3 nucleotides read TGTGCCAGCAGCCTTAAAGCGTTTCGCGACAACGAGCAGTACTTC. The rearrangement joins TRBV5-4 to TRBJ2-7, with D unresolved. From germline, CDR1 is SGHNT and CDR2 YYREEE (reference sequence). The ends were cut back, 4 bases at V and 5 bases at J, with 19 bases in the middle. The CDR3 loop spans 15 amino acids.

The chain recombines TRBV7-5 with TRBJ2-2; TRBD2 was called by the table and not checked on the DNA. TRBV7-5 is a pseudogene locus. CDR3 size: 18 residues. The CDR3 coding sequence is TGTGTCAGGCGGCGCCCTCCTATAGCGGGAGGGGGCACCGGGGAGCTGTTTTTT. Its translation: CVRRRPPIAGGGTGELFF.

The chain couples TRBV7-9 to TRBJ2-1, with D possibly TRBD1 on 5 matching bases. Trimming left V 1 base short and J 8 bases short, with 15 bases between. The CDR3 is 15 amino acids. Per germline, CDR1 SEHNR and CDR2 FQNEAQ (reference sequence). The CDR3 bases are TGTGCCAGCAGCTTAGGGGGTCAGGGCAGGGATGAGCAGTTCTTC. The encoded protein is CASSLGGQGRDEQFF. The full variable domain, its missing parts supplied by reference TRBV7-9 and TRBJ2-1, is DTGVSQNPRHKITKRGQNVTFRCDPISEHNRLYWYRQTLGQGPEFLTYFQNEAQLEKSRLLSDRFSAERPKGSFSTLEIQRTEQGDSAMYLCASSLGGQGRDEQFFGPGTRLTVL.

The chain uses TRBV6-5 and TRBJ1-2; no clear D. Germline loops: CDR1 MNHEY, CDR2 SVGAGI. The CDR3 spans 14 residues. Trimming took 1 base from V and 4 from J, leaving 10 bases between them. CDR3 DNA sequence: TGTGCCAGCAGTTACTTCCCCAAGGTCTATGGCTACACCTTC. Its translation: CASSYFPKVYGYTF.

Turning to this clone: Other DNA sequences in the same sample also yield this CDR3. The chain is built from TRBV28 and TRBJ1-1; D not resolved. CDR3 length: 11 residues. CDR1 and CDR2 from the germline V gene are MDHEN and SYDVKM. V shed 5 bases and J shed 5 bases, with 6 bases lying between them. As DNA, the CDR3 is TGTGCCAGCAGTCTTGGAACTGAAGCTTTCTTT. Encoded protein: CASSLGTEAFF.

The V gene is TRBV13, the J gene TRBJ1-1, with 9 bases that match TRBD1. Germline V CDR1 and CDR2: PRHDT, FYEKMQ (reference sequence). This CDR3 has 16 residues. V shed 0 bases, J shed 4 bases, and the junction held 6 bases outside the gene matches. The CDR3 protein is CASSLGRGTGSTEAFF. The CDR3 DNA is TGTGCCAGCAGCTTAGGCCGAGGGACAGGGAGCACTGAAGCTTTCTTT.

The rearrangement uses TRBV5-1 and TRBJ1-5, with D maybe TRBD1 (5 bases). Germline CDR1 reads SGHRS; CDR2 reads YFSETQ. The length of the CDR3 is 15 residues. Trimming pared 4 bases from V and 1 base from J, leaving 12 bases between. DNA for the CDR3: TGCGCCAGCAGCCCCTCGGGGGAGAGCAATCAGCCCCAGCATTTT. It codes for CASSPSGESNQPQHF.